Listed below are T cell receptor beta chains from one sample, sequenced in a study of tumor-infiltrating lymphocytes in primary liver carcinoma. TCRdb re-analysed the multiplex PCR reads in MiXCR, keeping a single row per CDR3 protein. The sample holds some 95,000 distinct CDR3 sequences, about 70% seen once. Sequences were obtained from tumor-adjacent normal liver tissue. These receptors came from a man in his forties with primary liver carcinoma and hepatitis B virus infection. CDR3s include the opening cysteine and the closing phenylalanine or tryptophan. Fields, in order: V gene, J gene, D gene, clone size, CDR3 DNA, CDR3 protein. D genes are given only for firm matches. Clone size is shown for a subset of rows, as once, few, many or a class of expanded clone.

V gene: TRBV7-9
J gene: TRBJ2-1
D gene: TRBD2
clone size: NA
CDR3 DNA: TGTGCCAGCAGCCCGGGCAGGGCGGGAGTCCGGAATGAGCAGTTCTTC
CDR3 protein: CASSPGRAGVRNEQFF

V gene: TRBV19
J gene: TRBJ2-1
D gene: NA
clone size: NA
CDR3 DNA: TGTGCCAGTATAGATCATCTTGCAGTGATGAACAATGAGCAGTTCTTC
CDR3 protein: CASIDHLAVMNNEQFF

V gene: TRBV29-1
J gene: TRBJ2-7
D gene: TRBD1
clone size: NA
CDR3 DNA: TGCAGCGTTTTACAGGGGGCTTTATCCTACGAGCAGTACTTC
CDR3 protein: CSVLQGALSYEQYF

V gene: TRBV10-3
J gene: TRBJ2-1
D gene: NA
clone size: NA
CDR3 DNA: TGTGCCATCAGTGGGACTACCAGGGGCAATGAGCAGTTCTTC
CDR3 protein: CAISGTTRGNEQFF

V gene: TRBV7-9
J gene: TRBJ1-4
D gene: TRBD1
clone size: NA
CDR3 DNA: TGTGCCAGCAGCTTAGCGGGGACAGTGGAAGAAAAACTGTTTTTT
CDR3 protein: CASSLAGTVEEKLFF

V gene: TRBV11-2
J gene: TRBJ1-6
D gene: NA
clone size: medium-sized
CDR3 DNA: TGTGCCAGCAGCTTTGGGAGGGATAATTCACCCCTCCACTTT
CDR3 protein: CASSFGRDNSPLHF

V gene: TRBV5-6
J gene: TRBJ2-7
D gene: NA
clone size: NA
CDR3 DNA: TGTGCCAGCAGCTCCGGACTTGCCGAACGGGAGATCCAGTACTTC
CDR3 protein: CASSSGLAEREIQYF

V gene: TRBV11-2
J gene: TRBJ1-2
D gene: NA
clone size: NA
CDR3 DNA: TGTACCAGCAGCACCGCCAGGTCCGGTGGCTACACCTTC
CDR3 protein: CTSSTARSGGYTF

V gene: TRBV29-1
J gene: TRBJ1-2
D gene: NA
clone size: many
CDR3 DNA: TGCAGCGTTGGTACAGACCTAAACTATGGCTACACCTTC
CDR3 protein: CSVGTDLNYGYTF

V gene: TRBV11-1
J gene: TRBJ2-1
D gene: NA
clone size: NA
CDR3 DNA: TGTGCCAGCAACTTAGGCCTGGGACTTCCTAAGCGTGAGCAGTTCTTC
CDR3 protein: CASNLGLGLPKREQFF

V gene: TRBV18
J gene: TRBJ2-7
D gene: TRBD2
clone size: few
CDR3 DNA: TGTGCCAGCTCACTAGCGGGCCAGAAGGACGAGCAGTACTTC
CDR3 protein: CASSLAGQKDEQYF

V gene: TRBV6-5
J gene: TRBJ1-2
D gene: NA
clone size: NA
CDR3 DNA: TGTGCCGGCAATTACGGGGGGACACCAGAAGGCTACACCTTC
CDR3 protein: CAGNYGGTPEGYTF

V gene: TRBV11-2
J gene: TRBJ2-5
D gene: TRBD2
clone size: NA
CDR3 DNA: TGTACCAGCGGGGGGGGGGACCAGGAGGCCCAGTACTTC
CDR3 protein: CTSGGGDQEAQYF

V gene: TRBV11-2
J gene: TRBJ2-2
D gene: NA
clone size: NA
CDR3 DNA: TGTGCCAGCAGCTTTGATCGAGGCAGGGTCGGCACCGGGGAGCTGTTTTTC
CDR3 protein: CASSFDRGRVGTGELFF

V gene: TRBV6-5
J gene: TRBJ2-6
D gene: TRBD1
clone size: NA
CDR3 DNA: TGTGGCAGCAGTCATTGGACAGGGATGAAAGCCGGGGCCAACGTCCTGACTTTC
CDR3 protein: CGSSHWTGMKAGANVLTF

V gene: TRBV29-1
J gene: TRBJ2-3
D gene: NA
clone size: NA
CDR3 DNA: TGCAGCGTGGTAGGGGGACGCCTCGGGGAGTATTTT
CDR3 protein: CSVVGGRLGEYF

V gene: TRBV11-2
J gene: TRBJ2-7
D gene: TRBD2
clone size: NA
CDR3 DNA: TGTGCTAGCAGCAAACGGACTAGCTCCGAGCAGTACTTC
CDR3 protein: CASSKRTSSEQYF

V gene: TRBV2
J gene: TRBJ1-2
D gene: NA
clone size: NA
CDR3 DNA: TGTGCCATTGTCAGGGGCCTGGGCCGCCTCGGCTACACCTTC
CDR3 protein: CAIVRGLGRLGYTF

V gene: TRBV4-2
J gene: TRBJ2-7
D gene: TRBD2
clone size: once
CDR3 DNA: TGTGCCAGCCCGGAGCTGCGAATCCGGGACTACACCTACGAGCAGTACTTC
CDR3 protein: CASPELRIRDYTYEQYF

V gene: TRBV29-1
J gene: TRBJ2-7
D gene: NA
clone size: many
CDR3 DNA: TGCAGCGCGTCAGTTGATTCCTACGAGCAGTACTTC
CDR3 protein: CSASVDSYEQYF

V gene: TRBV6-1
J gene: TRBJ2-7
D gene: NA
clone size: once
CDR3 DNA: TGTACCAGCAGTGACCCCTCGGGGAACGATCAGTACTTC
CDR3 protein: CTSSDPSGNDQYF

V gene: TRBV11-2
J gene: TRBJ2-7
D gene: TRBD2
clone size: NA
CDR3 DNA: TGTGCCAGGAGCTTAGTTGCGGGAGGGTTTTACGAGCAATACTTC
CDR3 protein: CARSLVAGGFYEQYF

V gene: TRBV7-8
J gene: TRBJ2-1
D gene: TRBD1
clone size: medium-sized
CDR3 DNA: TGTGCCACATCTGGCTCGACAGGGGGTCGTTATATCTCCTACAATGAGCAGTTCTTC
CDR3 protein: CATSGSTGGRYISYNEQFF

V gene: TRBV12-3/TRBV12-4
J gene: TRBJ1-2
D gene: NA
clone size: NA
CDR3 DNA: TGTGTCAGCAGTTCGCGACAGAGAATAGATGGCTACACCTTC
CDR3 protein: CVSSSRQRIDGYTF

V gene: TRBV11-2
J gene: TRBJ2-3
D gene: NA
clone size: NA
CDR3 DNA: TGTGCCAGCAGCTCAGGAACTTTGGAGGTTGGAGATACGCAGTTTTTT
CDR3 protein: CASSSGTLEVGDTQFF

V gene: TRBV29-1
J gene: TRBJ2-5
D gene: NA
clone size: NA
CDR3 DNA: TGCAGCGTACAATTAGTAGAGACCCAGTATTTC
CDR3 protein: CSVQLVETQYF

V gene: TRBV11-2
J gene: TRBJ2-5
D gene: NA
clone size: NA
CDR3 DNA: TGTGTCAGCAGCTTAGGATTGGGGGGCCGGGAGATCCAGTACTTC
CDR3 protein: CVSSLGLGGREIQYF

V gene: TRBV12-3/TRBV12-4
J gene: TRBJ2-1
D gene: NA
clone size: NA
CDR3 DNA: TGTGTCAGCAATATTACCGGGACTTCCAATGAGCAGTTCTTC
CDR3 protein: CVSNITGTSNEQFF

V gene: TRBV7-8
J gene: TRBJ2-1
D gene: NA
clone size: NA
CDR3 DNA: TGTGCCAGCAGCTTAGGCGGGGGACAGCACAATGAGTACTTCTTC
CDR3 protein: CASSLGGGQHNEYFF

V gene: TRBV11-1
J gene: TRBJ2-4
D gene: NA
clone size: NA
CDR3 DNA: TGTACCAGCAGCCCTGACCCTCCGGGCAAAAACATCCAGTACTTC
CDR3 protein: CTSSPDPPGKNIQYF

V gene: TRBV11-2
J gene: TRBJ1-1
D gene: TRBD1
clone size: NA
CDR3 DNA: TGTGCCAGCAGCGCCGACAGGGGCGACCAAGTTCTCTTT
CDR3 protein: CASSADRGDQVLF

V gene: TRBV13
J gene: TRBJ2-7
D gene: NA
clone size: NA
CDR3 DNA: TGTGCCAGTAGCTTAGCCCTCGTGGAAGGACATACCTACGAGCAGTACTTC
CDR3 protein: CASSLALVEGHTYEQYF

V gene: TRBV11-2
J gene: TRBJ2-1
D gene: NA
clone size: NA
CDR3 DNA: TGTGCCAGCAGTTTGGGGGTACGTGAGCGGCTCTTC
CDR3 protein: CASSLGVRERLF

V gene: TRBV6-1
J gene: TRBJ2-2
D gene: NA
clone size: NA
CDR3 DNA: TGTGCCAGCAGTGATCTTAGCATTATCGGGGAGCTGTTTTTT
CDR3 protein: CASSDLSIIGELFF

V gene: TRBV6-1
J gene: TRBJ2-6
D gene: TRBD1
clone size: many
CDR3 DNA: TGTGCCAGCACCCTGGGACAGGACCGCTCTGGGGCCAACGTCCTGACTTTC
CDR3 protein: CASTLGQDRSGANVLTF

V gene: TRBV2
J gene: TRBJ1-5
D gene: NA
clone size: NA
CDR3 DNA: TGTGCCAGCAGTGAAGCTTCAGGGGATAGCAATCAGCCCCAGCATTTT
CDR3 protein: CASSEASGDSNQPQHF

V gene: TRBV11-2
J gene: TRBJ2-1
D gene: TRBD1
clone size: NA
CDR3 DNA: TGTGCCAGCAGCCGAGGGTGCGGGGACAGGGGGCAGATCTTC
CDR3 protein: CASSRGCGDRGQIF

V gene: TRBV11-2
J gene: TRBJ2-1
D gene: TRBD2
clone size: NA
CDR3 DNA: TGTGTCAGCAGCTTAGCGGGAGGGTATTACAATGAGCAGTTTTTC
CDR3 protein: CVSSLAGGYYNEQFF

V gene: TRBV10-3
J gene: TRBJ2-3
D gene: NA
clone size: many
CDR3 DNA: TGTGCCATCAGGGACCCGGTCGGAGCGACAGATACGCAGTATTTT
CDR3 protein: CAIRDPVGATDTQYF

V gene: TRBV28
J gene: TRBJ2-1
D gene: TRBD1
clone size: NA
CDR3 DNA: TGTGCCAGCAGCCTAGGGGGCGGCGTTGCCCATGAGCAGTTCTTC
CDR3 protein: CASSLGGGVAHEQFF

V gene: TRBV29-1
J gene: TRBJ1-2
D gene: TRBD1
clone size: NA
CDR3 DNA: TGCAGCGGCGGGACAGATGCAGGCTACACCTTC
CDR3 protein: CSGGTDAGYTF

V gene: TRBV12-3/TRBV12-4
J gene: TRBJ2-7
D gene: NA
clone size: NA
CDR3 DNA: TGTGACAGCAGTTTAAGGGAATCCTACGAGGAGTACTTC
CDR3 protein: CDSSLRESYEEYF

V gene: TRBV28
J gene: TRBJ2-5
D gene: TRBD2
clone size: NA
CDR3 DNA: TGTGCCAACACCGAGGGCGGGGGAGAGACCCAGCACTTC
CDR3 protein: CANTEGGGETQHF

V gene: TRBV28
J gene: TRBJ2-7
D gene: TRBD1
clone size: once
CDR3 DNA: TGTGGCAGCAGCACACAGGGACAGGGTTATGGCGAGCAGTACTTC
CDR3 protein: CGSSTQGQGYGEQYF

V gene: TRBV11-2
J gene: TRBJ2-7
D gene: NA
clone size: NA
CDR3 DNA: TGTGCCAGCAGCTTAGATTTGGGGGCAGACTATGATCAGTACTTC
CDR3 protein: CASSLDLGADYDQYF

V gene: TRBV11-1
J gene: TRBJ2-3
D gene: TRBD2
clone size: NA
CDR3 DNA: TGCGCCAGCAGCAAGGGACTAGCGCTTAGCACAGATACGCGGTATTTT
CDR3 protein: CASSKGLALSTDTRYF

V gene: TRBV30
J gene: TRBJ1-4
D gene: NA
clone size: many
CDR3 DNA: TGTGCCTACTTCGGGGGAGCGCGTGAAAAACTGTTTTTT
CDR3 protein: CAYFGGAREKLFF

V gene: TRBV5-6
J gene: TRBJ2-4
D gene: NA
clone size: NA
CDR3 DNA: TGTGCCAGCAGCGGGGTGTCCAGGAACATTCAGTACTTC
CDR3 protein: CASSGVSRNIQYF

V gene: TRBV11-2
J gene: TRBJ1-1
D gene: TRBD1
clone size: NA
CDR3 DNA: TGCGCCGGCAGTACGACAGGGGACACTGAAGCTTTCTTT
CDR3 protein: CAGSTTGDTEAFF

V gene: TRBV10-2
J gene: TRBJ2-7
D gene: NA
clone size: NA
CDR3 DNA: TGCGCCAGCAGCTCCGGGACATTAGCCTACAAGCAGTACTTC
CDR3 protein: CASSSGTLAYKQYF

V gene: TRBV7-3
J gene: TRBJ2-1
D gene: TRBD2
clone size: NA
CDR3 DNA: TGTATCAGCAGCCCCCGGGGGGGCCAGGGGAATGAGCAGTTCTTC
CDR3 protein: CISSPRGGQGNEQFF

V gene: TRBV29-1
J gene: TRBJ1-2
D gene: TRBD1
clone size: many
CDR3 DNA: TGCAGCGTTGACTCAGGGACAGGGGTTGGCTACACCTTC
CDR3 protein: CSVDSGTGVGYTF

V gene: TRBV21-1
J gene: TRBJ2-3
D gene: NA
clone size: few
CDR3 DNA: TGTGCCAGCAGGATTCGACAGAGCCCCTCCAAAGGTACGCAGTATTTT
CDR3 protein: CASRIRQSPSKGTQYF